A single sample gave rise to the 20 T cell receptor beta chains below, sequenced in a study of CD8 T cells in ankylosing spondylitis. Overall study findings and caveats: Fewer than ten highly homologous variants made up a TCR beta motif that seemed to typify ankylosing spondylitis blood.

No antigen is known for these receptors. TCRdb ran MiXCR on the 5' RACE reads and lists one entry per CDR3 protein. The sample has tens of thousands of distinct CDR3 sequences; about 8.1% are singletons. Sequencing used blood, either unsorted or a sorted T cell fraction (not recorded which). Every receptor here comes from a male donor with ankylosing spondylitis.

This clonotype occurred many times. The chain couples TRBV29-1 to TRBJ1-1; D not certain. In germline, CDR1 is SQVTM, CDR2 ANQGSEA. The CDR3 is 13 residues long. V lost 5 bases and J 5 bases, leaving 15 bases between the germline ends. Written as DNA, the CDR3 is TGCAGCGTTATTCCCGTGGACGGGACTGAAGCTTTCTTT. Amino acids: CSVIPVDGTEAFF.

In its sample, this clonotype was seen a few times. The chain links TRBV10-1 to TRBJ2-2; D might be TRBD1 or TRBD2, each matching 5 bases. This CDR3 is built from 15 residues. Trimming took off 4 bases at V and 6 bases at J, with 15 bases between the two ends. Germline CDR1 reads WNHNN; CDR2 reads SYGVQD (reference sequence). Here the CDR3 DNA reads TGCGCCAGCAGTGGCCGCAGGGAGCCTCCCGGGGAGCTGTTTTTT. The encoded protein is CASSGRREPPGELFF.

The V call is TRBV5-6, the J call TRBJ2-1; perhaps D is TRBD1 or TRBD2 (5 bases each). CDR1 is SGHDT, CDR2 YYEEEE, per germline. V was trimmed by 5 bases and J by 6 bases, leaving 12 bases between them. The CDR3 has 13 amino acids. Here the CDR3 DNA reads TGTGCCAGCAGGCCATGGGGGACCAATGAGCAGTTCTTC. Translation: CASRPWGTNEQFF.

This clonotype was counted many times. V and J are TRBV7-9 and TRBJ2-5; 11 bases agree with TRBD1. The J segment lost 2 bases and the V segment lost 5 bases, leaving 4 bases of the junction unmatched. Per the germline V gene, CDR1 is SEHNR and CDR2 is FQNEAQ (reference sequence). The CDR3 is 15 residues long. CDR3 region: CASSPRDRGQETQYF. In DNA form, the CDR3 reads TGTGCCAGCAGCCCACGGGACAGGGGGCAAGAGACCCAGTACTTC.

V is TRBV3-1 and J is TRBJ2-1, with TRBD2 matching over 8 bases. V lost 2 bases to trimming and J lost 4 bases; unmatched junction nucleotides: 4. This CDR3 has 15 residues. CDR1 and CDR2 (germline): LGHDT, YNNKEL (reference sequence). CDR3 sequence (DNA): TGTGCCAGCAGCCAAATAGCGGGATTTTACAATGAGCAGTTCTTC. The encoded protein is CASSQIAGFYNEQFF.

The V call is TRBV29-1, the J call TRBJ2-5; TRBD1 might be the D (6 bases). With 2 bases removed from V and 5 bases from J, the gap between germline ends came to 12 bases. Looked up from germline, CDR1 is SQVTM and CDR2 is ANQGSEA. The CDR3 spans 13 residues. DNA of the CDR3: TGCAGCGTTGAAACAGGGACGGATGAGACCCAGTACTTC. This codes for CSVETGTDETQYF.

This clonotype was counted between two and nine times. This chain joins TRBV20-1 and TRBJ2-7, with 9 bases that match TRBD2. Germline assignment: CDR1 DFQATT and CDR2 SNEGSKA (reference sequence). V lost 7 bases and J lost 4; bases outside the gene matches: 8. CDR3 size: 13 residues. CDR3 region: CSGNSGSVYEQYF. In DNA form, the CDR3 reads TGCAGTGGGAATAGCGGGAGCGTGTACGAGCAGTACTTC.

The CDR3 region is CASSLVSDEQYF. The CDR3 nucleotides are TGTGCCAGCAGCTTAGTGTCTGACGAGCAGTACTTC. J is TRBJ2-7 and V is TRBV11-2; D not certain. V lost 1 base and J lost 5, with 6 bases in between. Germline V CDR1 and CDR2: SGHAT, FQNNGV. This CDR3 contains 12 residues.

Only a few counts were recorded for this clonotype. The rearrangement uses TRBV2 and TRBJ2-1; TRBD2 matches 7 bases. Looked up from germline, CDR1 is SNHLY and CDR2 is FYNNEI. Trimming at V came to 4 bases and at J to 10 bases, leaving 7 bases not matched to a gene. The CDR3 totals 13 residues. The CDR3 nucleotides are TGTGCCAGCAGTGGCGGGGAGGGAGGCGAGCAGTTCTTC. This gives the protein CASSGGEGGEQFF. The full variable domain, rest sourced from reference TRBV2 and TRBJ2-1, is EPEVTQTPSHQVTQMGQEVILRCVPISNHLYFYWYRQILGQKVEFLVSFYNNEISEKSEIFDDQFSVERPDGSNFTLKIRSTKLEDSAMYFCASSGGEGGEQFFGPGTRLTVL.

This clonotype came up a few times. CDR3 nucleotide sequence: TGCAGTGCTAGGCCCGGGGGGACAGGGGGCAGTTATGGCTACACCTTC. Its translation is CSARPGGTGGSYGYTF. The chain employs TRBV20-1 and TRBJ1-2; 12 bases fit TRBD1. The CDR3 runs to 16 residues. V trimming: 3 bases; J trimming: 5 bases; junction bases outside the gene matches: 10. Germline V lookup: CDR1 DFQATT, CDR2 SNEGSKA (reference sequence).

This clonotype occurred a few times. The rearrangement uses TRBV12-3 or TRBV12-4 and TRBJ2-1; 7 nucleotides match TRBD2. This CDR3 has 17 amino acids. V was clipped by 4 bases and J by 2 bases; unmatched bases: 11. Here the CDR3 reads CASSSGDYHSPYNEQFF. In DNA, the CDR3 is TGTGCCAGCAGTTCGGGGGACTATCATTCCCCCTACAATGAGCAGTTCTTC.

This clonotype was found a few times. The chain couples TRBV27 to TRBJ1-1; D not resolved. In germline, CDR1 is MNHEY, CDR2 SMNVEV (reference sequence). This CDR3 contains 13 residues. V shed 3 bases and J shed 8 bases, with 13 bases lying between them. CDR3 protein: CASSFGEGKEAFF. The DNA for the CDR3 is TGTGCCAGCAGTTTCGGTGAAGGCAAAGAAGCTTTCTTT.

There are many counts of this clonotype. The chain has TRBV5-1 and TRBJ2-3; 7 nucleotides agree with TRBD1. Germline V gene sequence: CDR1 SGHRS, CDR2 YFSETQ. Germline trimming cut 0 bases from V and 2 bases from J; bases unmatched to any gene: 3. CDR3 length equals 15 residues. The CDR3 nucleotides read TGCGCCAGCAGCTTGGGACAGGGTCCCACAGATACGCAGTATTTT. This encodes CASSLGQGPTDTQYF.

The gene calls are TRBV7-9 and TRBJ2-7; D may correspond to TRBD1 or TRBD2 (5 bases each). This CDR3 has 14 amino acids. Deletions cut 4 bases from V and 2 bases from J, with 12 bases between. Per the germline V gene, CDR1 is SEHNR and CDR2 is FQNEAQ (reference sequence). CDR3 loop: CASSYPGTAYEQYF. In DNA, the CDR3 is TGTGCCAGCAGCTATCCGGGGACGGCCTACGAGCAGTACTTC.

The rearrangement links TRBV6-2 or TRBV6-3 to TRBJ2-2; 8 bases line up with TRBD2. V gave up 4 bases and J gave up 0 bases; unmatched junction bases: 7. Per the germline V gene, CDR1 is MNHEY and CDR2 is SVGEGT. The CDR3 is made up of 17 amino acids. The CDR3 DNA sequence: TGTGCCAGCAGTTCCATCCCGGGACTAGCGAACACCGGGGAGCTGTTTTTT. Protein sequence: CASSSIPGLANTGELFF.

This clonotype was observed many times. The chain joins TRBV11-2 to TRBJ2-2; a possible D gene is TRBD2 (6 bases). CDR1 SGHAT and CDR2 FQNNGV come from the germline V gene. The CDR3 consists of 15 residues. Trimming took off 8 bases at V and 5 bases at J, with 18 bases between the two ends. The chain's CDR3 is CASLSRRAMTGELFF. The CDR3 nucleotides are TGTGCCAGCTTGAGTAGGAGGGCGATGACCGGGGAGCTGTTTTTT.

V usage is TRBV15 and J usage is TRBJ1-2; no definite D call. V was shortened by 9 bases and J by 2 bases, with 4 bases between the two germline ends. The germline V gene encodes CDR1 LNHNV and CDR2 YYDKDF (reference sequence). The CDR3 is 10 amino acids. CDR3 in amino acids: CATGNYGYTF. CDR3 DNA sequence: TGTGCCACGGGAAACTATGGCTACACCTTC.

In its sample, this clonotype was seen a few times. This chain joins TRBV5-6 and TRBJ1-1; 8 nucleotides align to TRBD1. CDR1 and CDR2 from the germline V gene are SGHDT and YYEEEE. V lost 5 bases, J lost 7 bases, and 7 bases stayed unmatched. The CDR3 length is 13 residues. As DNA, the CDR3 is TGTGCCAGCAGGAGACAGGGGACCTATGAAGCTTTCTTT. Translating it yields CASRRQGTYEAFF.

This clonotype showed up many times. The rearrangement links TRBV27 to TRBJ1-5; the D is unclear. Germline assignment: CDR1 MNHEY and CDR2 SMNVEV (reference sequence). The length of the CDR3 is 13 residues. Deletions cut 0 bases from V and 7 bases from J, with 7 bases between. CDR3 nucleotide sequence: TGTGCCAGCAGTTTATCGGGGATCCAGCCCCAGCATTTT. Its protein product is CASSLSGIQPQHF.

This clonotype was picked up a small number of times. The chain recombines TRBV11-2 with TRBJ1-2; no definite D call. Germline V gene lookup returns CDR1 SGHAT and CDR2 FQNNGV. The V and J ends lost 1 base and 0 bases respectively, with 9 bases between them. The CDR3 runs to 15 residues. The CDR3 region has the DNA TGTGCCAGCAGCTTAGGCTGGACGCCTAACTATGGCTACACCTTC. Translation: CASSLGWTPNYGYTF.